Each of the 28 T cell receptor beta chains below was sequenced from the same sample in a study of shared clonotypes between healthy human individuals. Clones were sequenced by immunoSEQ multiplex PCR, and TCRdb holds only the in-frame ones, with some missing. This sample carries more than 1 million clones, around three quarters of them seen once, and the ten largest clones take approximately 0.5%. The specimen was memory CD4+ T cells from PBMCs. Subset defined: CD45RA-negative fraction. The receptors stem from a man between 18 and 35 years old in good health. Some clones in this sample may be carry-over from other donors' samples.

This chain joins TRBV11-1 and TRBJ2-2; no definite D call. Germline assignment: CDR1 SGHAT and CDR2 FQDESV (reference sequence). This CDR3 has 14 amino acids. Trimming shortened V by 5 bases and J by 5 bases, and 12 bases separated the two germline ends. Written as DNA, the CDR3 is TGTGCCAGCAGCGCCCTGTTGACAACCGGGGAGCTGTTTTTT. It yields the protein CASSALLTTGELFF.

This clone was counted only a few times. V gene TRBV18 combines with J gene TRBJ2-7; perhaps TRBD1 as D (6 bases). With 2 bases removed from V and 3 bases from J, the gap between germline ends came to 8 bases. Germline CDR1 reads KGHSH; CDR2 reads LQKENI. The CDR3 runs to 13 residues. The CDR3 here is CASSPGQFYEQYF. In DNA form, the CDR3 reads TGTGCCAGCTCACCAGGACAGTTCTACGAGCAGTACTTC.

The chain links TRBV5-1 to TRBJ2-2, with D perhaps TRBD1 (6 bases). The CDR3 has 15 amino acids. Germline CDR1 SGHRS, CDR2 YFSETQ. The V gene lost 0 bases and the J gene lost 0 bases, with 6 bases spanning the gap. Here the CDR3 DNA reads TGCGCCAGCAGCTTGGACAGGGCGAACACCGGGGAGCTGTTTTTT. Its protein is CASSLDRANTGELFF.

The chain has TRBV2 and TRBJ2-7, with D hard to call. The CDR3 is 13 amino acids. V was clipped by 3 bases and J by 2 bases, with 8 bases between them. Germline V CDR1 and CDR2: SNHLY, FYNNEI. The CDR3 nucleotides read TGTGCCAGCAGTGACGTCGATGCCTACGAGCAGTACTTC. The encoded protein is CASSDVDAYEQYF.

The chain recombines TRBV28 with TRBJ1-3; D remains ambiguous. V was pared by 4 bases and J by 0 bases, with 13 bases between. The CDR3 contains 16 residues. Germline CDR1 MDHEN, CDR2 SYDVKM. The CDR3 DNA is TGTGCCAGCAGTTCTCCGACCCGGAGCTCTGGAAACACCATATATTTT. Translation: CASSSPTRSSGNTIYF.

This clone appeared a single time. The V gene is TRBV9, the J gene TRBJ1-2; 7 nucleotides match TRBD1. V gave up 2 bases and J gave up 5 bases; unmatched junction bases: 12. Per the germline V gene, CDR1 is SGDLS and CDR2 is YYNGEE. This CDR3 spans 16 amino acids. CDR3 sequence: CASSVDRDSQRYGYTF. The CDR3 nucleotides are TGTGCCAGCAGCGTGGACCGGGACAGCCAGCGTTATGGCTACACCTTC. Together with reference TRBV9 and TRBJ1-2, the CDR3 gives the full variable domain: DSGVTQTPKHLITATGQRVTLRCSPRSGDLSVYWYQQSLDQGLQFLIQYYNGEERAKGNILERFSAQQFPDLHSELNLSSLELGDSALYFCASSVDRDSQRYGYTFGSGTRLTVV.

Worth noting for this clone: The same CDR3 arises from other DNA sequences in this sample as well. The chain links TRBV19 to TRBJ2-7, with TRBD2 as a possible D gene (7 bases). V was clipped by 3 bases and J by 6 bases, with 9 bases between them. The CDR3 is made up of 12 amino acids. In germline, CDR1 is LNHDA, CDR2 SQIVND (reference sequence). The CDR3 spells CASSIRGGEQYF. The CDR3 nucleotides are TGTGCCAGTAGTATTAGGGGGGGCGAGCAGTACTTC.

The CDR3 DNA sequence: TGTGCCAGCAGCCAAGATCAGAGAAACATTCAGTACTTC. Translation gives CASSQDQRNIQYF. The chain links TRBV14 to TRBJ2-4; D not certain. The germline V gene has CDR1 SGHDN and CDR2 FVKESK. V lost 0 bases and J lost 6, with 6 bases in between. The CDR3 length is 13 residues.

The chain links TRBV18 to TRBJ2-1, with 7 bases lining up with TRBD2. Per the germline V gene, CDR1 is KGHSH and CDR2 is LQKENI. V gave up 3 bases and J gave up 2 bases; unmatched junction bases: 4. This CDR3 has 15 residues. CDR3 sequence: CASSPASGTYNEQFF. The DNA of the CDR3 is TGTGCCAGCTCACCGGCCAGCGGGACCTACAATGAGCAGTTCTTC.

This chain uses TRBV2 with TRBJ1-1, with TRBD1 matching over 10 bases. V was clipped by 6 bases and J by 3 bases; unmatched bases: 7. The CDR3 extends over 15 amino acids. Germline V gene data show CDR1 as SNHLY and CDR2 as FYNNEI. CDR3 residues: CASSKQGQGYTEAFF. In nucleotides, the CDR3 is TGTGCCAGCAGCAAACAGGGACAGGGGTACACTGAAGCTTTCTTT. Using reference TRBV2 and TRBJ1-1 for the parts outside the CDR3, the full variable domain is EPEVTQTPSHQVTQMGQEVILRCVPISNHLYFYWYRQILGQKVEFLVSFYNNEISEKSEIFDDQFSVERPDGSNFTLKIRSTKLEDSAMYFCASSKQGQGYTEAFFGQGTRLTVV.

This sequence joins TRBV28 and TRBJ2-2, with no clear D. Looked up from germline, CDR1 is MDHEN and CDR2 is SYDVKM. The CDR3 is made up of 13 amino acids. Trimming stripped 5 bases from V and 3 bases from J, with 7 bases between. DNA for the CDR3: TGTGCCAGCAGTGGACCCCACACCGGGGAGCTGTTTTTT. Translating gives CASSGPHTGELFF.

The CDR3 reads CASSFRQGQGSGIQYF. The CDR3 DNA is TGTGCCAGCAGTTTCCGGCAGGGACAGGGGTCTGGCATTCAGTACTTC. The rearrangement joins TRBV2 to TRBJ2-4; TRBD1 matches at 10 bases. The CDR3 is 16 amino acids. After removal of 5 bases from V and 9 bases from J, the junction contained 13 bases not matched to a gene. The germline V gene encodes CDR1 SNHLY and CDR2 FYNNEI.

DNA for the CDR3: TGTGCCACCCTGTCACTGGGCCGAGAAGCTTTCTTT. It is translated as CATLSLGREAFF. The rearrangement links TRBV19 to TRBJ1-1; D gene unclear. Per the germline V gene, CDR1 is LNHDA and CDR2 is SQIVND (reference sequence). The CDR3 consists of 12 residues. V was pared by 10 bases and J by 8 bases, with 17 bases between.

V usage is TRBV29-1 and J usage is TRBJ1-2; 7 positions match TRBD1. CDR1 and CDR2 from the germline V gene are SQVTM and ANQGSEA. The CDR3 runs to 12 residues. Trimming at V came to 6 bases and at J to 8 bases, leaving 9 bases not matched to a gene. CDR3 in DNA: TGCAGCGTGGATAGACAGGGTGGAGGCTACACCTTC. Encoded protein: CSVDRQGGGYTF.

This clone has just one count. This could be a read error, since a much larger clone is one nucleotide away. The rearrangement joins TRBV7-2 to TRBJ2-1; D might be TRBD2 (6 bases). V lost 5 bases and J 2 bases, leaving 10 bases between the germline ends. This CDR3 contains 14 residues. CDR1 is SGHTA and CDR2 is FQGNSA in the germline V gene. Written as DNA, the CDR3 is TGTGCCAGCAGCCCGGGACTCACCTACAATGAGCAGTTCTTC. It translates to CASSPGLTYNEQFF.

The CDR3 DNA sequence: TGTGCCAGCACCCAGTATGGGGACACTGAAGCTTTCTTT. Translating gives CASTQYGDTEAFF. The chain is built from TRBV2 and TRBJ1-1; D is undetermined. Trimming cost V 7 bases and J 3 bases, with 12 bases left between them. The CDR3 runs 13 residues. Germline V gene data show CDR1 as SNHLY and CDR2 as FYNNEI.

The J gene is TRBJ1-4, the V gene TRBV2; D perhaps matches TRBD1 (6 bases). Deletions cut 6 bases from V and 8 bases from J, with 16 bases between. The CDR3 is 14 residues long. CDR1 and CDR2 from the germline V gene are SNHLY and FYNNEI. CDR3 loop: CASRRGRGEEKLFF. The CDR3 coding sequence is TGTGCCAGCAGGAGGGGGAGAGGAGAGGAAAAACTGTTTTTT.

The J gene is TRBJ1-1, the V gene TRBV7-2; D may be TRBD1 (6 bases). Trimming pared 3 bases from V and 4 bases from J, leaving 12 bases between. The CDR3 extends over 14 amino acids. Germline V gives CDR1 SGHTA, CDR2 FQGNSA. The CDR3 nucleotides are TGTGCCAGCAGCTTGGGGGCCGGGGCCACTGAAGCTTTCTTT. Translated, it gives CASSLGAGATEAFF.

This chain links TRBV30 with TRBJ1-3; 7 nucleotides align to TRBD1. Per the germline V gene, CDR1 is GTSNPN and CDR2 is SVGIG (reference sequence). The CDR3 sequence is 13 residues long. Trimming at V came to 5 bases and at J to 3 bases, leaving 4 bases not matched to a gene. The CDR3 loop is CAWGTGVGNTIYF. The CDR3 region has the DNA TGTGCCTGGGGCACAGGGGTTGGAAACACCATATATTTT. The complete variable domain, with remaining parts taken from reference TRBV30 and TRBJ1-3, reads SQTIHQWPATLVQPVGSPLSLECTVEGTSNPNLYWYRQAAGRGLQLLFYSVGIGQISSEVPQNLSASRPQDRQFILSSKKLLLSDSGFYLCAWGTGVGNTIYFGEGSWLTVV.

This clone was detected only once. The chain's CDR3 is CASSDRAGDTQYF. Written as DNA, the CDR3 is TGTGCCAGCAGCGACCGAGCGGGAGATACGCAGTATTTT. The V call is TRBV9, the J call TRBJ2-3, with D perhaps TRBD2 (6 bases). The CDR3 covers 13 residues. In germline, CDR1 is SGDLS, CDR2 YYNGEE. Trimming took off 3 bases at V and 5 bases at J, with 10 bases between the two ends.

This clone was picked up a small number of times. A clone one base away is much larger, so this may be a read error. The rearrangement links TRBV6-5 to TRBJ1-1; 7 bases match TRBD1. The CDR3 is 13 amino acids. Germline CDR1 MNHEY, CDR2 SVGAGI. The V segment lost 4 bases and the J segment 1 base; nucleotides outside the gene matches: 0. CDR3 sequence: CASSWDRNTEAFF. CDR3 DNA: TGTGCCAGCAGTTGGGACAGGAACACTGAAGCTTTCTTT.

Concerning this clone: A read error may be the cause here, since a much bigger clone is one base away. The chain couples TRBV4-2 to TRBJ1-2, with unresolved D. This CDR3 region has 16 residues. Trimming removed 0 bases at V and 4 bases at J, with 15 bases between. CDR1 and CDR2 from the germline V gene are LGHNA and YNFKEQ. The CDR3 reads CASSQEGKTLSYGYTF. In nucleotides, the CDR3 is TGTGCCAGCAGCCAAGAAGGGAAGACGCTAAGCTATGGCTACACCTTC.

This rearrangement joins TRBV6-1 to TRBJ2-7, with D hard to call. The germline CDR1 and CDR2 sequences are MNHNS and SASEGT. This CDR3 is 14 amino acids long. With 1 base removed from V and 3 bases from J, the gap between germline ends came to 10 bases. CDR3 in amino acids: CASSEDSGYYEQYF. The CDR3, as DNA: TGTGCCAGCAGTGAAGATTCTGGATACTACGAGCAGTACTTC.

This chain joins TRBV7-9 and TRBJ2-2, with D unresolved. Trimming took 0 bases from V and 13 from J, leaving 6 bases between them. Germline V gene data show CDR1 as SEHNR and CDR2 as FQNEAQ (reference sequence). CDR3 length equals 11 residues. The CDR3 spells CASSLAAGLFF. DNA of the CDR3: TGTGCCAGCAGCTTAGCAGCCGGGCTGTTTTTT.

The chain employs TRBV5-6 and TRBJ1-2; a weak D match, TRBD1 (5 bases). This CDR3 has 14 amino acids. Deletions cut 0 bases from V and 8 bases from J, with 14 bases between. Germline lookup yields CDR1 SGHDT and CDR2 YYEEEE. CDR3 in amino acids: CASSLEGARFGYTF. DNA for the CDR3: TGTGCCAGCAGCTTGGAAGGGGCACGATTCGGCTACACCTTC.

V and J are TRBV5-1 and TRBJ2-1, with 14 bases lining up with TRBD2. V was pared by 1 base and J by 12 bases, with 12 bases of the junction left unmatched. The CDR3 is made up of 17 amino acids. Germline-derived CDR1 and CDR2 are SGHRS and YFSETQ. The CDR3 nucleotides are TGCGCCAGCAGCTTGTCCCCCGGGACTAGCGGGAGTGGAGTGCAGTTCTTC. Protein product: CASSLSPGTSGSGVQFF.

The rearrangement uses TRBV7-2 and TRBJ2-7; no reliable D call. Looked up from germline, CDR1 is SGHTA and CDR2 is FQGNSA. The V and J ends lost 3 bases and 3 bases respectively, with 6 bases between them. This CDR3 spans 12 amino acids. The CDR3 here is CASSFHFYEQYF. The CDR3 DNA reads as TGTGCCAGCAGCTTCCACTTCTACGAGCAGTACTTC. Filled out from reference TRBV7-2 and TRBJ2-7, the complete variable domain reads GAGVSQSPSNKVTEKGKDVELRCDPISGHTALYWYRQSLGQGLEFLIYFQGNSAPDKSGLPSDRFSAERTGGSVSTLTIQRTQQEDSAVYLCASSFHFYEQYFGPGTRLTVT.

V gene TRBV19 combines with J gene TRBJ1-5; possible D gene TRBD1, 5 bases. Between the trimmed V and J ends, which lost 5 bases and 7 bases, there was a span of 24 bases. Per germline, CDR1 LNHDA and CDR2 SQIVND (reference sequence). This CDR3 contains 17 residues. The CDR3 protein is CASSRIGLRRGIQPQHF. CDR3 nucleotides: TGTGCCAGTAGTCGGATCGGGTTGAGGAGGGGAATCCAGCCCCAGCATTTT.